This T cell receptor (beta chain) emerged from a study of T-cell reconstitution after alpha-beta-depleted transplantation in children. The CDR3 totals 17 residues. Germline loops: CDR1 SGHRS, CDR2 YFSETQ. Trimming left V 3 bases short and J 5 bases short, with 20 bases between. Preparation of the TCRbeta library involved a method that used unique molecular identifiers. TCRdb re-derived calls from the PCR reads in MiXCR, one entry per CDR3 protein. The table records approximately 1,000,000 distinct CDR3 sequences, about 26% of them present only once. Concerning this clonotype itself: Its antigen is undetermined.

Whole-study findings and limits: About two months after transplant, alpha-beta T cells reportedly came from several hundred expanded graft clones. Newly made T cells mostly supplied T-cell counts and diversity one year after transplant.

This specimen consisted of PBMCs, mostly from graft donor cells, obtained 360 days after TCRalphabeta/CD19-depleted stem cell transplant. V and J are TRBV5-1 and TRBJ2-2, with D possibly called TRBD1 or TRBD2 (6 bases each). The source of this sequence is a boy younger than two who had a stem cell transplant for SCID, so the T cells may come from the graft donor. The CDR3 DNA reads TGCGCCAGCAGCTCTAACGCAGGGGTCCGGGGGACCGGGGAGCTGTTTTTT. It translates to CASSSNAGVRGTGELFF.